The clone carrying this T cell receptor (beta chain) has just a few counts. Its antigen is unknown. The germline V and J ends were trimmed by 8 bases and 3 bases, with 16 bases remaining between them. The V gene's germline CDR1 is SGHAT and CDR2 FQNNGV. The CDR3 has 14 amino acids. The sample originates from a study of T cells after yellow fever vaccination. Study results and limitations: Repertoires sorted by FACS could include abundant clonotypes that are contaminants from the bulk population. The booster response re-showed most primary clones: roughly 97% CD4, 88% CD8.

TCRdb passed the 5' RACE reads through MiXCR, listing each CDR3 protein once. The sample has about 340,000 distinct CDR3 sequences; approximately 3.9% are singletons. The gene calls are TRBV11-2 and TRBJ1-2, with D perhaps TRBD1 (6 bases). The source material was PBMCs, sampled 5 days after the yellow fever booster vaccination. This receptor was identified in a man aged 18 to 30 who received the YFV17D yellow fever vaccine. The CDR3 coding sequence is TGTGCCAGCCGTCTCGTCCCAGGGGACTATGGCTACACCTTC. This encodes CASRLVPGDYGYTF.